The T cell receptor (beta chain) under discussion was sequenced for a study of blood T cell repertoires in COVID-19. Some clones are missing from TCRdb's copy, which holds only in-frame ones; the method was immunoSEQ multiplex PCR. The sample holds roughly 200,000 clones, 85% to 90% seen once. This CDR3 is built from 13 residues. Germline CDR1 and CDR2: PRHDT and FYEKMQ (reference sequence). The trim removed 5 bases at V and 3 bases at J, leaving 4 bases unmatched. This chain joins TRBV13 and TRBJ2-7; 7 bases map to TRBD1. The sequencing sample was made of PBMCs or T cells enriched from blood (not recorded which). This sequence was found in a woman in her forties in a cohort exposed to, infected with or recovered from COVID-19 (not recorded which). The CDR3 reads CASSTRTGYEQYF. CDR3 bases: TGTGCCAGCAGCACTAGGACAGGCTACGAGCAGTACTTC.